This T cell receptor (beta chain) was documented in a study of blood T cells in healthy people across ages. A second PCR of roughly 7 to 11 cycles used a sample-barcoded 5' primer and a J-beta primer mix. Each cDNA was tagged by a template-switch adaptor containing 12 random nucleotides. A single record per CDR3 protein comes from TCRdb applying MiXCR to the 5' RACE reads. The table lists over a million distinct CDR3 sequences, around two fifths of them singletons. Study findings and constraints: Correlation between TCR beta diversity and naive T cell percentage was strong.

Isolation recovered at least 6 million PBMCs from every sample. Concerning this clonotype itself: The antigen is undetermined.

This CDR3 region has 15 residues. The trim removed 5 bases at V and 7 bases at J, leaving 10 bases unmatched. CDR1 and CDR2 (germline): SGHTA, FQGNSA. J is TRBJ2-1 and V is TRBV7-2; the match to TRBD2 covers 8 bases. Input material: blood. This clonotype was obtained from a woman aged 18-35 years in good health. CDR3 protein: CASSPGTSWVNEQFF. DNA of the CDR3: TGTGCCAGCAGCCCCGGGACTAGTTGGGTAAATGAGCAGTTCTTC.